This TCR beta chain appears in the sequencing data of a study of shared clonotypes between healthy human individuals. Libraries were prepared by immunoSEQ multiplex PCR; TCRdb keeps only in-frame clonotypes and omits some of them. The sample lists around 2,000,000 clones, about 95% occurring once. CD8 cells classed as naive were CD45RO-negative and positively selected for CCR7, excluding terminally differentiated effector memory CD45RA+ cells. The specimen was naive CD8+ T cells sorted from blood. This sequence was found in a man in his late teens or twenties in good health.

In DNA, the CDR3 is TGCGCCAGCGGCGAATACTCCGGGACTTTAGGCACCGGGGAGCTGTTTTTT. Translated, it gives CASGEYSGTLGTGELFF. The chain couples TRBV10-2 to TRBJ2-2, with a tentative D call TRBD2 (6 bases). The CDR3 extends over 17 amino acids. Trimming pared 8 bases from V and 4 bases from J, leaving 23 bases between. Germline assignment: CDR1 WSHSY and CDR2 SAAADI.